This record covers a single TCR beta chain. Method: immunoSEQ multiplex PCR; TCRdb's copy keeps in-frame clones and lacks some. The sample records 120,000 to 150,000 clones, over 75% being singletons. The sample belongs to a study of T cell responses to AZD1222 COVID-19 vaccine. Unmatched junction bases numbered 6, after V lost 2 bases and J lost 5 bases. CDR3 length equals 16 residues. Per the germline V gene, CDR1 is LGHDT and CDR2 is YNNKEL (reference sequence). This sequence originates from an adult in good health. The chain carries TRBV3-1 (or the pseudogene TRBV3-2) and TRBJ2-1; 10 bases are shared with TRBD2. Sequenced here: peripheral blood, sampled on day 0 of AZD1222 vaccination. The CDR3 DNA follows: TGTGCCAGCAGCCAACGCGGAGCGGGAGGGAACAATGAGCAGTTCTTC. This sequence encodes CASSQRGAGGNNEQFF.